This TCR beta chain was identified during a study of T cells in Graves' hyperthyroidism and ophthalmopathy. Study-wide results and caveats: In validation, the model predicted ophthalmopathy. These predictions came a median around 5.9 months before onset. Most clonotypes expanded in thyroid above 0.001 were likewise present in blood.

V dropped 0 bases and J dropped 1; count of bases not matched to a gene: 6. Germline loops: CDR1 SGHVS, CDR2 FQNEAQ. CDR3 size: 16 residues. Amplification of TCR beta CDR3 regions used RNA as the template. The primer set for the first-round RT-PCR of the TCR CDR3 was HTBI. TCRdb reprocessed the multiplex PCR reads via MiXCR and lists one record per CDR3 protein. The data contain about 210,000 distinct CDR3 sequences, 15% to 20% of them singletons. This clonotype was seen many times. Its antigen is still unknown. The study defined stable Graves' hyperthyroidism as no ophthalmopathy progression within 18 months. PBMCs were collected from a 10 ml volume of fresh peripheral blood.

The chain couples TRBV7-8 to TRBJ2-7, with 7 bases that match TRBD1. The TCR was taken from a man aged 50 or older with Graves' hyperthyroidism. Source material: blood. The CDR3 DNA reads TGTGCCAGCAGCTTAGCAAGTAGGGGGCTGTCCTACGAGCAGTACTTC. This codes for CASSLASRGLSYEQYF.